This TCR beta chain was profiled in a study of blood T cell repertoires in COVID-19. Sequencing used immunoSEQ multiplex PCR; TCRdb keeps in-frame clones, though not all of them. Here the sample spans about 11,000 clones, 60% to 80% being singletons. This sequence was found in a man in his sixties with COVID-19, enrolled during active disease. Sequenced material: peripheral blood.

This CDR3 reads CASSTRTRRNEQFF. CDR3 bases: TGTGCCAGCAGCACCCGGACTAGGCGTAATGAGCAGTTCTTC. This chain connects TRBV7-2 to TRBJ2-1; 7 bases fit TRBD2. The CDR3 loop spans 14 amino acids. Germline CDR1 and CDR2: SGHTA and FQGNSA. With 5 bases clipped from V and 7 bases from J, the junction kept 8 bases outside the gene matches.